This TCR beta chain originates from a study of T cells in Graves' hyperthyroidism and ophthalmopathy. The germline gives CDR1 GTSNPN, CDR2 SVGIG (reference sequence). This CDR3 region has 12 residues. V shed 3 bases and J shed 9 bases, with 14 bases lying between them. This clonotype was observed many times. RNA transcripts gave rise to amplified TCR beta CDR3 regions. During a first-round RT-PCR of the TCR CDR3, the HTBI primer set was used. In TCRdb, the multiplex PCR reads were re-called with MiXCR into one record per CDR3 protein. Of a few hundred thousand distinct CDR3 sequences in the sample, over 15% were seen once. PBMCs were obtained from over 8.5 ml fresh peripheral blood.

The V and J genes are TRBV30 and TRBJ2-5; D may correspond to TRBD1 or TRBD2 (5 bases each). This TCR came from a woman between 18 and 29 years old with Graves' hyperthyroidism. The sample was blood. CDR3 nucleotide sequence: TGTGCCTGGAGGGGGGAAGAGGTGGCCCAGTACTTC. Translation gives CAWRGEEVAQYF. Looking up the rest from reference TRBV30 and TRBJ2-5 gives the full variable domain: SQTIHQWPATLVQPVGSPLSLECTVEGTSNPNLYWYRQAAGRGLQLLFYSVGIGQISSEVPQNLSASRPQDRQFILSSKKLLLSDSGFYLCAWRGEEVAQYFGPGTRLLVL.